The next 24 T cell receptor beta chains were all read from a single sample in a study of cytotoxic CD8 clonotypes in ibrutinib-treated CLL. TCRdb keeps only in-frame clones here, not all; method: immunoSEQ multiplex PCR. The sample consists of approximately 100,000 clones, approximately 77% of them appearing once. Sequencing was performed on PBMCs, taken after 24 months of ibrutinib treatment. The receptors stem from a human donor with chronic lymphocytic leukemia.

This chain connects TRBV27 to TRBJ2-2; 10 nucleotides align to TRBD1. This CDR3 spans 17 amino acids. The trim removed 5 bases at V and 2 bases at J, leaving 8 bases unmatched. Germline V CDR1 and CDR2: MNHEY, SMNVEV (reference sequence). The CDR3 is CASSPRTGGRNTGELFF. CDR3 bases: TGTGCCAGCAGTCCACGGACAGGGGGACGAAACACCGGGGAGCTGTTTTTT.

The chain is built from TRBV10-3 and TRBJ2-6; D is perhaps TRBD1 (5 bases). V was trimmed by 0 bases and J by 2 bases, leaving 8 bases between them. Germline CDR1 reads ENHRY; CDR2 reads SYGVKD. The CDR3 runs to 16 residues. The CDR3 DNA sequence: TGTGCCATCAGTGAGTCAGTAGGGGCTGGGGCCAACGTCCTGACTTTC. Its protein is CAISESVGAGANVLTF.

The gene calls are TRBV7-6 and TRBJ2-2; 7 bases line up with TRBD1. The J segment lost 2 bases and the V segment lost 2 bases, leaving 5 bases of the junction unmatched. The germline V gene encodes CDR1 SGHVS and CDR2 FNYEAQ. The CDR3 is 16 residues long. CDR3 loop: CASSLIQGPNTGELFF. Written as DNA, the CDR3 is TGTGCCAGCAGCTTAATACAGGGGCCTAACACCGGGGAGCTGTTTTTT.

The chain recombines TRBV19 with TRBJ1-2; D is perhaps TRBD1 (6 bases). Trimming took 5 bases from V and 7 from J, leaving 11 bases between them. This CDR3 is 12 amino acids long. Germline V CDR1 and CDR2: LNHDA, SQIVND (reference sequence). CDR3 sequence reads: CASSPEGGGYTF. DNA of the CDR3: TGTGCCAGTAGTCCCGAGGGGGGTGGCTACACCTTC.

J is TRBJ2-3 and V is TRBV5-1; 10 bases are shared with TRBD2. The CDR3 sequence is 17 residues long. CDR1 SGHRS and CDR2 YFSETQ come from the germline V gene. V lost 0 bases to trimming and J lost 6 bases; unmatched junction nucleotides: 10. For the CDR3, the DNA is TGCGCCAGCAGCTTGGGGGCTAGCGGGAGAGTAACGGATACGCAGTATTTT. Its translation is CASSLGASGRVTDTQYF.

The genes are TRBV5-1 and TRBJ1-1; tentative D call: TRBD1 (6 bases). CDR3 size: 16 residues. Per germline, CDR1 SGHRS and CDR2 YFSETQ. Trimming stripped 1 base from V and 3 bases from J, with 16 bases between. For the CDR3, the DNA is TGCGCCAGCAGCTTGCCCCAGTTACAGGGACACACTGAAGCTTTCTTT. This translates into CASSLPQLQGHTEAFF.

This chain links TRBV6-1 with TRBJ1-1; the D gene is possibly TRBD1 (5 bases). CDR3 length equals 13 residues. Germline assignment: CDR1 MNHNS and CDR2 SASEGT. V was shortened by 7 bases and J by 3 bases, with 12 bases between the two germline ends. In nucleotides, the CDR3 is TGTGCCAGCAATCCAGGGTGGGACACTGAAGCTTTCTTT. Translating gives CASNPGWDTEAFF.

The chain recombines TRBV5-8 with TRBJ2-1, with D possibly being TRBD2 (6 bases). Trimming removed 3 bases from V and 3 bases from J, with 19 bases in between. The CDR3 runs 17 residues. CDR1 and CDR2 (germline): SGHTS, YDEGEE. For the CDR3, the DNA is TGTGCCAGCAGCTCAACAACGGGAGAGCCCTTCTACAATGAGCAGTTCTTC. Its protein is CASSSTTGEPFYNEQFF.

The CDR3 reads CASSYSAITEAFF. DNA for the CDR3: TGCGCCAGCAGCTATTCGGCCATCACTGAAGCTTTCTTT. This chain uses TRBV5-1 with TRBJ1-1; no clear D. The CDR3 consists of 13 residues. V dropped 3 bases and J dropped 4 bases, with 10 bases sitting between them. Germline lookup yields CDR1 SGHRS and CDR2 YFSETQ. The full variable domain, its missing parts supplied by reference TRBV5-1 and TRBJ1-1, is KAGVTQTPRYLIKTRGQQVTLSCSPISGHRSVSWYQQTPGQGLQFLFEYFSETQRNKGNFPGRFSGRQFSNSRSEMNVSTLELGDSALYLCASSYSAITEAFFGQGTRLTVV.

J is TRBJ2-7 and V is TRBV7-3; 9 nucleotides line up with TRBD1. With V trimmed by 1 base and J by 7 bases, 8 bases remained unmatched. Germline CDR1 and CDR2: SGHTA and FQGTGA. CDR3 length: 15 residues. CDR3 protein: CASSLNRGRVSEQYF. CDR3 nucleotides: TGTGCCAGCAGCTTAAACAGGGGGCGCGTGTCGGAGCAGTACTTC.

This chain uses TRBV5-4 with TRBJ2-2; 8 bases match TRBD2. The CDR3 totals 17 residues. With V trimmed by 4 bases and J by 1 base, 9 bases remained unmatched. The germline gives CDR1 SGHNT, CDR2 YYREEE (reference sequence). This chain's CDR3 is CASSPDRLAMNTGELFF. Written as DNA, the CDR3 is TGTGCCAGCAGCCCCGACAGACTAGCGATGAACACCGGGGAGCTGTTTTTT.

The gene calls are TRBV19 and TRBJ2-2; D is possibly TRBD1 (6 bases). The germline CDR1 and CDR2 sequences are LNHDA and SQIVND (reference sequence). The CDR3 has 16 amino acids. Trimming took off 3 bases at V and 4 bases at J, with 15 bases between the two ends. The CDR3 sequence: CASSMLGAESTGELFF. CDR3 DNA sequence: TGTGCCAGTAGTATGCTGGGGGCCGAAAGCACCGGGGAGCTGTTTTTT.

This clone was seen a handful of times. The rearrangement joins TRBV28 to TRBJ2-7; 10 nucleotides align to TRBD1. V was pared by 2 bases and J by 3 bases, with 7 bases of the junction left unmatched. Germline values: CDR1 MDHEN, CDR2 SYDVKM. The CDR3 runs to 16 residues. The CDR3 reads CASSLHPGTGVYEQYF. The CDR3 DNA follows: TGTGCCAGCAGTTTACATCCCGGGACAGGGGTCTACGAGCAGTACTTC.

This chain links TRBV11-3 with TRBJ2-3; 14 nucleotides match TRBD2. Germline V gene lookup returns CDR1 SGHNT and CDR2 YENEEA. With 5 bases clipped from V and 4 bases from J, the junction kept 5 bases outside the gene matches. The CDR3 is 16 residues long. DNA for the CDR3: TGTGCCAGCAGCGATCGACTAGCGGGGGGGGCAGATACGCAGTATTTT. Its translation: CASSDRLAGGADTQYF.

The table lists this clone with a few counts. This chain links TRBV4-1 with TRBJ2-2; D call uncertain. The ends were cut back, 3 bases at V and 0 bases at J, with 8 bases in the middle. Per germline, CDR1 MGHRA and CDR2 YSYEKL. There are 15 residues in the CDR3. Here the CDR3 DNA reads TGCGCCAGCAGCCAGGGTGGAGCGAACACCGGGGAGCTGTTTTTT. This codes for CASSQGGANTGELFF.

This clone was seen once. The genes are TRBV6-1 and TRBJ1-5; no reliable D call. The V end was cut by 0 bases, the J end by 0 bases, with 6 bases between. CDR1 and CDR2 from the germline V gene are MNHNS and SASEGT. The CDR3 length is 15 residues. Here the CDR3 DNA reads TGTGCCAGCAGTGAAGCTTCTTCTAGCAATCAGCCCCAGCATTTT. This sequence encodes CASSEASSSNQPQHF.

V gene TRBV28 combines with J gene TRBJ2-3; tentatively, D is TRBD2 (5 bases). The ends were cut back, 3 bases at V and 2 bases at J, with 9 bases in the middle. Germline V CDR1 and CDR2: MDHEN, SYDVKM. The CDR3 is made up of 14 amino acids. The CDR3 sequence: CASSFMGATDTQYF. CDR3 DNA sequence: TGTGCCAGCAGTTTCATGGGAGCCACAGATACGCAGTATTTT.

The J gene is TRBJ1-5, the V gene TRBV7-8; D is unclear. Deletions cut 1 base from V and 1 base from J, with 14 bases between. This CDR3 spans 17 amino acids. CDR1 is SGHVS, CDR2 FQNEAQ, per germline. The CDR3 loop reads CASSLGLRAGSNQPQHF. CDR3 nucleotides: TGTGCCAGCAGCTTAGGACTAAGAGCCGGGAGCAATCAGCCCCAGCATTTT.

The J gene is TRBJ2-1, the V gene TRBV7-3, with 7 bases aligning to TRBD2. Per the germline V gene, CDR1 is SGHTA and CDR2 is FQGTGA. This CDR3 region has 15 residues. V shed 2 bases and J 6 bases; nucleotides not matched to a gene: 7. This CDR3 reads CASSLEGGPFNEQFF. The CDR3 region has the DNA TGTGCCAGCAGCTTAGAGGGAGGGCCTTTCAATGAGCAGTTCTTC.

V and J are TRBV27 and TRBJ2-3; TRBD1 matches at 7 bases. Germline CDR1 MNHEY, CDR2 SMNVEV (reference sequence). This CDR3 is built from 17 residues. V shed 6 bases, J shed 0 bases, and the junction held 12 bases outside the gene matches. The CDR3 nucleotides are TGTGCCAGCAGACGAGTGACAGGGTCGGGGAGCACAGATACGCAGTATTTT. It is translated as CASRRVTGSGSTDTQYF.

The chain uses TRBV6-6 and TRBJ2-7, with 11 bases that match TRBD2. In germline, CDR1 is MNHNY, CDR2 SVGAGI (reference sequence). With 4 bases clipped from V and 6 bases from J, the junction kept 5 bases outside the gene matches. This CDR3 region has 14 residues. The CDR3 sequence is CASSLAGGTGEQYF. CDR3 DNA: TGTGCCAGCAGTTTAGCGGGAGGGACCGGCGAGCAGTACTTC.

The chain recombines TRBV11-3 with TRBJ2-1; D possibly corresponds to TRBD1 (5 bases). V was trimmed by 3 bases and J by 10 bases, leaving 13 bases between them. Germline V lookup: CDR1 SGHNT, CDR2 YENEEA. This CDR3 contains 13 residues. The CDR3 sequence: CASSFLQGEEQFF. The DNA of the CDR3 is TGTGCCAGCAGCTTTCTCCAGGGTGAAGAGCAGTTCTTC.

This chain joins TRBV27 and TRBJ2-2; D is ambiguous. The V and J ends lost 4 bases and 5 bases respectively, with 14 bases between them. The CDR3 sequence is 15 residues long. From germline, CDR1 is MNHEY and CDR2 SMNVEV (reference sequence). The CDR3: CASSWASPGTGELFF. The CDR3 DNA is TGTGCCAGCAGTTGGGCGTCCCCAGGAACCGGGGAGCTGTTTTTT.

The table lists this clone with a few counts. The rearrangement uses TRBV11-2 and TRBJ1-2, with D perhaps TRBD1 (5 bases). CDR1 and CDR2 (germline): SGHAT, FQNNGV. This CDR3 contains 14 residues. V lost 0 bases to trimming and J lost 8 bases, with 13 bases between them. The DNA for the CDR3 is TGTGCCAGCAGCTTAGATCTCGTGACAGTCGGCTACACCTTC. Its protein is CASSLDLVTVGYTF.